These T cell receptor beta chains were read from a single sample in a study of control samples from healthy donors and cancer patients. The repertoire was sequenced with immunoSEQ multiplex PCR; TCRdb's copy has only in-frame clones and lacks some. The profile shows under 70,000 clones, 90% of them singletons. The sample consisted of PBMCs. These TCRs come from a woman aged 45-65 years with colorectal cancer. CDR3s leave out the opening cysteine and the closing phenylalanine or tryptophan. Size is stated for part of the rows, as once, few or many counts, or as a class when the clone is expanded.

clone_size j_call v_call cdr3_length cdr3_aa
. TRBJ2-5 TRBV7-2 12 ASSLAGYQETQY
. TRBJ1-3 TRBV28 13 ASRSDRVPGNTIY
. TRBJ2-7 TRBV5-8 14 ASSYRWADGVYEQY
. TRBJ2-5 TRBV3-1/TRBV3-2 15 ASSQVTSGGLQETQY
. TRBJ2-3 TRBV30 9 AWAHGDTQY
. TRBJ1-5 TRBV6-5 13 ASRRTSRSNQPQH
. TRBJ1-4 TRBV3-1/TRBV3-2 13 ASSQESGGGEKLF
. TRBJ2-3 TRBV29-1 12 SVEASGSPDTQY
. TRBJ1-1 TRBV18 11 ASSLGQDGEAF
few TRBJ1-3 TRBV2 12 ASSPDRAGNTIY
. TRBJ1-2 TRBV28 11 ASSPGMAYGYT
. TRBJ2-3 TRBV29-1 12 SVGTFRRADTQY
large TRBJ1-2 TRBV28 12 ASSTRRGRHGYT
. TRBJ1-1 TRBV20-1 9 SASKGVQAF
few TRBJ2-3 TRBV2 16 ASSREGGSGRVTDTQY
. TRBJ2-1 TRBV9 13 ASSVGTRGYNEQF
. TRBJ2-1 TRBV7-9 13 ASSLGRTPKNEQF